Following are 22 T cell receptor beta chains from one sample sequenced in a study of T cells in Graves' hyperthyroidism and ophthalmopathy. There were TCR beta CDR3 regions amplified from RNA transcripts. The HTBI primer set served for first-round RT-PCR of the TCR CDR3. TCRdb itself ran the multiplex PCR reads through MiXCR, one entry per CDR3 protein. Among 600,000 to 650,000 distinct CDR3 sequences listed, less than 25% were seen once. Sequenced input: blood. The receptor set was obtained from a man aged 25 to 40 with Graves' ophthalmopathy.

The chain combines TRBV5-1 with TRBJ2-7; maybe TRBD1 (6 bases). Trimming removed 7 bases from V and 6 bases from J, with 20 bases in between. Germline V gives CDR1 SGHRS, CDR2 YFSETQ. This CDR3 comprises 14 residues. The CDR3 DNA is TGCGCCAGCCAAGAGTTACAGGGTCCGGCCGAGCAGTACTTC. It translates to CASQELQGPAEQYF.

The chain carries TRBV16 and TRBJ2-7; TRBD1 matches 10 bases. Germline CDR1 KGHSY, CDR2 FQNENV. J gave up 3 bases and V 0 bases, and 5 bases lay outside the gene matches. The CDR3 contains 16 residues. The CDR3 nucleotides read TGTGCCAGCAGCCAATCGAGGGGACAGGGGATCTACGAGCAGTACTTC. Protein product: CASSQSRGQGIYEQYF.

The CDR3 region is CASSVAGGPPYEQYF. CDR3 nucleotides: TGTGCCAGCAGCGTCGCGGGAGGGCCCCCCTACGAGCAGTACTTC. The rearrangement links TRBV5-6 to TRBJ2-7; 9 bases fit TRBD2. The CDR3 is 15 residues long. The trim removed 4 bases at V and 2 bases at J, leaving 7 bases unmatched. In germline, CDR1 is SGHDT, CDR2 YYEEEE.

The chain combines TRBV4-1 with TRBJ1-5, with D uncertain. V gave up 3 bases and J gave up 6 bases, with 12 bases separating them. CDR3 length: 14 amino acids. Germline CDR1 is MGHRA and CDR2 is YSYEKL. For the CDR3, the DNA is TGCGCCAGCAGCCAGGGTCCCCTGAGTCAGCCCCAGCATTTT. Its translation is CASSQGPLSQPQHF.

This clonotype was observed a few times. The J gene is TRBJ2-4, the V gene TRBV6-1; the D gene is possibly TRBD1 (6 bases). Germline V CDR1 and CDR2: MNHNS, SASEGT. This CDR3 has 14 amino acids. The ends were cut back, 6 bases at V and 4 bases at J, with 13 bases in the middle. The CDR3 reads CASRGQQLKNIQYF. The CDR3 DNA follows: TGTGCCAGCAGAGGACAGCAGCTAAAAAACATTCAGTACTTC.

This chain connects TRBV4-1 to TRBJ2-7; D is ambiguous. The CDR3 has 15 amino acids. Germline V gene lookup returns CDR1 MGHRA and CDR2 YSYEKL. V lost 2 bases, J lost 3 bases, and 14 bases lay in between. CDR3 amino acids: CASSQSLMVGYEQYF. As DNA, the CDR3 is TGCGCCAGCAGCCAAAGCCTAATGGTGGGCTACGAGCAGTACTTC.

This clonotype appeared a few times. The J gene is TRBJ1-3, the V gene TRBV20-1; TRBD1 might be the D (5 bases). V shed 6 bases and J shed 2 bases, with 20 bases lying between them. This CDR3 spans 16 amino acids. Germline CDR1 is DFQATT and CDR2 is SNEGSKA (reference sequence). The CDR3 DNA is TGCAGTGCGCGGGCTCCCTTGGGGCTTCCTGGAAACACCATATATTTT. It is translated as CSARAPLGLPGNTIYF.

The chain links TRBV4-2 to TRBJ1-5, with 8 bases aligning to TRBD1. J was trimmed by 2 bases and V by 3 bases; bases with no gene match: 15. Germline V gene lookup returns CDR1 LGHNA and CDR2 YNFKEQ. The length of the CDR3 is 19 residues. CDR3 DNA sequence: TGTGCCAGCAGCCAGGATTGGATGCGGGCAGGGGGCGGCAATCAGCCCCAGCATTTT. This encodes CASSQDWMRAGGGNQPQHF.

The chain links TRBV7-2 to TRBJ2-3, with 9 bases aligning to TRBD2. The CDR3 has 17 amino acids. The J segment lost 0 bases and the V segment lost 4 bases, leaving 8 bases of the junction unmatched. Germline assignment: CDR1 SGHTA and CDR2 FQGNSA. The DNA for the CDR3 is TGTGCCAGCAGCTGGGGGGGACTAGCTTTTAGCACAGATACGCAGTATTTT. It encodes CASSWGGLAFSTDTQYF.

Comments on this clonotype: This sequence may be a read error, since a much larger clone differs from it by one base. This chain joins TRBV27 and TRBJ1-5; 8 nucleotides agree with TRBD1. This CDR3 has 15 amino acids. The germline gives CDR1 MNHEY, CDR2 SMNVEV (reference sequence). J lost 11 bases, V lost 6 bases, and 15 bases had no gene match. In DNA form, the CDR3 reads TGTGCCAGCAGAATAGGACAGGGTATTGGACAGTCCCAGCATTTT. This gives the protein CASRIGQGIGQSQHF.

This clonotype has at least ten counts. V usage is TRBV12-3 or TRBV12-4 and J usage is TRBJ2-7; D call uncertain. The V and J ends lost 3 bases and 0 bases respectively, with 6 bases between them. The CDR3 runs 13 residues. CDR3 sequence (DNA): TGTGCCAGCAGTTTGCAGGCCTCCTACGAGCAGTACTTC. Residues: CASSLQASYEQYF.

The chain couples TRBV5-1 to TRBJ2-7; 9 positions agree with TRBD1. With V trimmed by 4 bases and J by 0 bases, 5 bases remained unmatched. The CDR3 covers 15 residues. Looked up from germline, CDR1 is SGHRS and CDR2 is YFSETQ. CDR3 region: CASSTGTGSSYEQYF. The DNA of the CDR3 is TGCGCCAGCAGCACTGGGACAGGGAGCTCCTACGAGCAGTACTTC.

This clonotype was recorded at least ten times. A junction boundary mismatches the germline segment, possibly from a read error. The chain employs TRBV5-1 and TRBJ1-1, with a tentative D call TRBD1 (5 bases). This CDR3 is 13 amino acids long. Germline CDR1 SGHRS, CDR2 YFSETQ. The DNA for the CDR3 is TGTGCCAGCAGCTTGCAGGGAGGCACTGAAGCTTTCTTT. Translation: CASSLQGGTEAFF.

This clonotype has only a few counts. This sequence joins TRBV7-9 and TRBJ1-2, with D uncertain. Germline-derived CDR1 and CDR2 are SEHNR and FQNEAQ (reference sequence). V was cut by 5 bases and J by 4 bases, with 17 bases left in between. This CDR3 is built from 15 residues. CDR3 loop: CASSRGAGVGYGYTF. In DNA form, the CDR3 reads TGTGCCAGCAGCCGAGGTGCCGGGGTAGGCTATGGCTACACCTTC.

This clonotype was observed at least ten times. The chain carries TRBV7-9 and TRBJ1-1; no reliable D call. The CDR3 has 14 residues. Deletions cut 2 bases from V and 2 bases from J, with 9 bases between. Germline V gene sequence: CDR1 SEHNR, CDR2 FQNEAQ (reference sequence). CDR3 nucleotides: TGTGCCAGCAGCTTAATACAGCTAAACACTGAAGCTTTCTTT. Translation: CASSLIQLNTEAFF. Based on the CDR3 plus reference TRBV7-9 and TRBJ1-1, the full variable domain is DTGVSQNPRHKITKRGQNVTFRCDPISEHNRLYWYRQTLGQGPEFLTYFQNEAQLEKSRLLSDRFSAERPKGSFSTLEIQRTEQGDSAMYLCASSLIQLNTEAFFGQGTRLTVV.

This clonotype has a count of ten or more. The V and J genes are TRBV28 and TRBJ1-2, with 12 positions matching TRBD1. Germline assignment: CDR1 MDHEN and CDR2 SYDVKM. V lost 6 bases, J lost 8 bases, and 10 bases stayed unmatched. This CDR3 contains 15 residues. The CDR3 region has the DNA TGTGCCAGCAGGACGACCGGGACAGGGGGCTGGGGCTACACCTTC. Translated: CASRTTGTGGWGYTF.

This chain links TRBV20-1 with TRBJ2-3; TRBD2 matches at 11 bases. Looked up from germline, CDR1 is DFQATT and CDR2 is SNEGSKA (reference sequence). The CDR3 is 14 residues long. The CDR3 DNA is TGCAGCGGGCTAGCGGGAGGATACACAGATACGCAGTATTTT. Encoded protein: CSGLAGGYTDTQYF.

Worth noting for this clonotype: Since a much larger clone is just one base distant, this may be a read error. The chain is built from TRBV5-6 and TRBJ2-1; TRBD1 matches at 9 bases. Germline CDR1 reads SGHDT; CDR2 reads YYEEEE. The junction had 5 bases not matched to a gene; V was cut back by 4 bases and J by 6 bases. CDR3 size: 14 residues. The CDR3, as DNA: TGTGCCAGCAGCCACGGGACAGGGACCAATGAGCAGTTCTTC. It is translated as CASSHGTGTNEQFF.

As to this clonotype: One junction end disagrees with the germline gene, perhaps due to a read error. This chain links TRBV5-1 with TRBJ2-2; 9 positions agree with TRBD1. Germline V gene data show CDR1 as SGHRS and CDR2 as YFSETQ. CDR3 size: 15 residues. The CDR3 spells CAISIGTGYTGELFF. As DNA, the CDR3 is TGCGCCATCAGCATCGGGACAGGGTACACCGGGGAGCTGTTTTTT.

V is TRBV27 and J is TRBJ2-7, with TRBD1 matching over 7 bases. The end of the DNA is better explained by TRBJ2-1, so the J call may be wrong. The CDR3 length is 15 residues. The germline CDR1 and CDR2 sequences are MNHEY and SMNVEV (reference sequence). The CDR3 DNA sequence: TGTGCCAGCAGTTTTTCCGGGACAGTGGGCTACGAGCAGTTCTTC. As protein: CASSFSGTVGYEQFF.

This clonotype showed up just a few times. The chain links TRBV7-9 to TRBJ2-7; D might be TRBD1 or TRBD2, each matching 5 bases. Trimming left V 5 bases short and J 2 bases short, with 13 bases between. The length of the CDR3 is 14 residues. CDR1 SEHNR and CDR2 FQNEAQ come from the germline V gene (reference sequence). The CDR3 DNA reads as TGTGCCAGCAGCCCCGCCGGGACGCCCTACGAGCAGTACTTC. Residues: CASSPAGTPYEQYF.

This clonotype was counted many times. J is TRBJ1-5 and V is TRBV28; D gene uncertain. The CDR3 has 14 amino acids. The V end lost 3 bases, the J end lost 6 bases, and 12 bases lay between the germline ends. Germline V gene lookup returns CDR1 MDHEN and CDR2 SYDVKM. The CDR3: CASSLGSGVQPQHF. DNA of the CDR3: TGTGCCAGCAGTTTGGGGTCTGGGGTTCAGCCCCAGCATTTT.